The 13 T cell receptor beta chains in this list originate from one sample, sequenced in a study of control samples from healthy donors and cancer patients. Libraries were prepared by immunoSEQ multiplex PCR; TCRdb keeps only in-frame clonotypes and omits some of them. The sample lists about 150,000 clones, over 85% occurring once. The sequenced sample was blood. Source of these receptors: a woman in her thirties or forties in good health.

V is TRBV29-1 and J is TRBJ2-7, with D possibly called TRBD1 or TRBD2 (5 bases each). With 3 bases removed from V and 5 bases from J, the gap between germline ends came to 14 bases. The CDR3 runs to 13 residues. The germline V gene has CDR1 SQVTM and CDR2 ANQGSEA. Written as DNA, the CDR3 is TGCAGCGTTGATCTATGGGGGTACCACGAGCAGTACTTC. Translation gives CSVDLWGYHEQYF.

V gene TRBV25-1 combines with J gene TRBJ1-1, with D possibly TRBD1 on 6 matching bases. This CDR3 is built from 13 residues. Trimming stripped 6 bases from V and 6 bases from J, with 14 bases between. Germline V gene sequence: CDR1 MGHDK, CDR2 SYGVNS. CDR3 DNA: TGTGCCAGCAGGTCGGGGACAAAGGCTGAAGCTTTCTTT. It yields the protein CASRSGTKAEAFF.

The chain is built from TRBV4-1 and TRBJ2-6; possibly TRBD1 for D (5 bases). Deletions cut 6 bases from V and 2 bases from J, with 14 bases between. In germline, CDR1 is MGHRA, CDR2 YSYEKL. This CDR3 comprises 16 residues. Written as DNA, the CDR3 is TGCGCCAGCAGTCAGATCAGGGATGCTGGGGCCAACGTCCTGACTTTC. Translation gives CASSQIRDAGANVLTF.

The chain couples TRBV4-2 to TRBJ2-2; D possibly corresponds to TRBD1 (5 bases). Deletions cut 1 base from V and 1 base from J, with 7 bases between. CDR3 length: 15 residues. Per the germline V gene, CDR1 is LGHNA and CDR2 is YNFKEQ. CDR3 residues: CASSQGQGNTGELFF. In DNA, the CDR3 is TGTGCCAGCAGCCAAGGTCAGGGGAACACCGGGGAGCTGTTTTTT.

V and J are TRBV14 and TRBJ1-2; D possibly corresponds to TRBD1 (5 bases). Trimming took off 1 base at V and 8 bases at J, with 14 bases between the two ends. The germline V gene has CDR1 SGHDN and CDR2 FVKESK. The length of the CDR3 is 14 residues. Here the CDR3 reads CASSQAPGIGGYTF. For the CDR3, the DNA is TGTGCCAGCAGCCAAGCCCCAGGGATTGGCGGCTACACCTTC.

This clone has a single count. This same CDR3 is encoded by further DNA sequences in the sample. The chain is built from TRBV9 and TRBJ2-1, with 8 bases matching TRBD2. Trimming at V came to 2 bases and at J to 0 bases, leaving 1 base not matched to a gene. Germline lookup yields CDR1 SGDLS and CDR2 YYNGEE. This CDR3 comprises 15 residues. For the CDR3, the DNA is TGTGCCAGCAGCGTTACTAGCGGCTCCTACAATGAGCAGTTCTTC. Amino acid sequence: CASSVTSGSYNEQFF.

For the CDR3, the DNA is TGTGCCAGCAGCTTAGAAATTCCCCAAGGGTGGCACGAGCAGTACTTC. This sequence encodes CASSLEIPQGWHEQYF. This chain joins TRBV11-2 and TRBJ2-7; D gene ambiguous. Germline CDR1 and CDR2: SGHAT and FQNNGV. The CDR3 spans 16 residues. V was shortened by 0 bases and J by 5 bases, with 17 bases between the two germline ends.

The V gene is TRBV28, the J gene TRBJ1-5, with 7 nucleotides matching TRBD1. CDR1 is MDHEN, CDR2 SYDVKM, per germline. CDR3 size: 16 residues. Trimming removed 7 bases from V and 1 base from J; junction bases left unmatched: 10. The CDR3 DNA reads as TGTGCCAGCAATGAACCACAGGGGCGGAGCAATCAGCCCCAGCATTTT. Its protein product is CASNEPQGRSNQPQHF.

The CDR3 nucleotides read TGTGCCAGCAGCTTGTCGTTCCGGGGACAAGAGACCCAGTACTTC. This gives the protein CASSLSFRGQETQYF. The V call is TRBV5-6, the J call TRBJ2-5, with D possibly being TRBD2 (5 bases). V lost 1 base and J 2 bases, leaving 12 bases between the germline ends. The CDR3 has 15 amino acids. The germline V gene encodes CDR1 SGHDT and CDR2 YYEEEE.

This CDR3 reads CASSPTRGLMNTEAFF. The CDR3 region has the DNA TGTGCCAGCTCACCGACGAGGGGACTTATGAACACTGAAGCTTTCTTT. This rearrangement joins TRBV18 to TRBJ1-1, with D possibly TRBD1 on 5 matching bases. The CDR3 totals 16 residues. With 3 bases removed from V and 0 bases from J, the gap between germline ends came to 14 bases. Germline lookup yields CDR1 KGHSH and CDR2 LQKENI.

The chain uses TRBV30 and TRBJ1-3; D is unclear. The CDR3 extends over 14 amino acids. Germline V gives CDR1 GTSNPN, CDR2 SVGIG (reference sequence). Trimming took off 3 bases at V and 0 bases at J, with 9 bases between the two ends. The CDR3 reads CAWSQRSSGNTIYF. CDR3 DNA: TGTGCCTGGAGCCAACGGAGCTCTGGAAACACCATATATTTT.

The genes are TRBV5-5 and TRBJ2-7; TRBD1 is a possible D gene (6 bases). The CDR3 has 14 residues. CDR1 and CDR2 (germline): SGHKS, YYEKEE (reference sequence). Between the trimmed V and J ends, which lost 0 bases and 5 bases, there was a span of 12 bases. This CDR3 reads CASSLAGVIDEQYF. CDR3 coding DNA: TGTGCCAGCAGCTTGGCAGGGGTGATCGACGAGCAGTACTTC. Full variable domain (remainder filled in from reference TRBV5-5 and TRBJ2-7): DAGVTQSPTHLIKTRGQQVTLRCSPISGHKSVSWYQQVLGQGPQFIFQYYEKEERGRGNFPDRFSARQFPNYSSELNVNALLLGDSALYLCASSLAGVIDEQYFGPGTRLTVT.

Regarding this clone: A read error may account for a junction end that differs from germline. The chain carries TRBV7-7 and TRBJ2-2; D might be TRBD1 (5 bases). CDR3 length: 13 residues. The germline V gene encodes CDR1 SSHAT and CDR2 FNYEAQ (reference sequence). The CDR3 is CASSLSRAGELFF. Written as DNA, the CDR3 is TGTGCTAGCAGCTTATCCAGGGCCGGGGAGCTGTTTTTT.